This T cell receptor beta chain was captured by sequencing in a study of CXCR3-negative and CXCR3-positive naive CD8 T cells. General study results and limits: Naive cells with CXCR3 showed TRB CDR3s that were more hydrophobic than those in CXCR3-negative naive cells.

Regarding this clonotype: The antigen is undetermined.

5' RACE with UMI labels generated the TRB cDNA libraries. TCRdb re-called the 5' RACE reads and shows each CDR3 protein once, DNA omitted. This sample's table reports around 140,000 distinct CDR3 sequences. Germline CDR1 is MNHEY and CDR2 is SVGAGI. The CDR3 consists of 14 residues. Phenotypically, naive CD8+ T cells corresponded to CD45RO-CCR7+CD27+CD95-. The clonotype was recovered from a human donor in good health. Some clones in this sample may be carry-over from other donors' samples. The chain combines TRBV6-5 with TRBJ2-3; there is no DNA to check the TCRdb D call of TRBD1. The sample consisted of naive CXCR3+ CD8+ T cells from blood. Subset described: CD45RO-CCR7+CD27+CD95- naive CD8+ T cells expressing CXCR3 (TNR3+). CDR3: CASRTGGDSDTQYF.